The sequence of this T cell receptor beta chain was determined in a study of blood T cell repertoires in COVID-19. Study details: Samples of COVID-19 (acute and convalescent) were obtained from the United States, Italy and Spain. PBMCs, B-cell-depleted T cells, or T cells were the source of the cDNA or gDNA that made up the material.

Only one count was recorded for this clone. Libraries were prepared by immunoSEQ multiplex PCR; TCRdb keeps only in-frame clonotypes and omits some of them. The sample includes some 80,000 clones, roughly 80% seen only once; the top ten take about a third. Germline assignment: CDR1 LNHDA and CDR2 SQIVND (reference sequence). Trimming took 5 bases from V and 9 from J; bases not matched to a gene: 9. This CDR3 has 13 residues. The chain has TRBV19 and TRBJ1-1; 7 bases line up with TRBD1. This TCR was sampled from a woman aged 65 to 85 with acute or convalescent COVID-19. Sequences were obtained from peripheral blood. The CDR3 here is CASSEDRQSKAFF. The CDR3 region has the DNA TGTGCCAGTAGTGAGGACAGGCAGTCTAAAGCTTTCTTT.